This T cell receptor (beta chain) was identified during a study of T cell responses to AZD1222 COVID-19 vaccine. Study conclusions and caveats: Repertoire collection took place solely once the T cell response had peaked. Vaccine-associated CD4 TCRs spanned spike, dominant at 160-218 and 743-854. Clonal diversity was possibly underestimated, and the donors were mostly white British, with more females.

Between the trimmed V and J ends, which lost 2 bases and 0 bases, there was a span of 4 bases. The V gene's germline CDR1 is KGHSH and CDR2 LQKENI. The CDR3 sequence is 14 residues long. Second doses at about 4 or about 12 weeks were pooled. Concerning this clone itself: As yet, its antigen is unknown.

The method was immunoSEQ multiplex PCR; TCRdb's version includes in-frame clones alone and lacks a portion of them. This repertoire shows some 180,000 clones, 92% found once; its top ten account for 1.9%. The chain combines TRBV18 with TRBJ2-2; D is unclear. The source is an adult who received the AZD1222 COVID-19 vaccine. The starting material was peripheral blood, obtained 28 days after the second AZD1222 dose. The CDR3 nucleotides read TGTGCCAGCTCACCAGATACGAACACCGGGGAGCTGTTTTTT. It yields the protein CASSPDTNTGELFF.